This T cell receptor (beta chain) was profiled in a study of shared clonotypes between healthy human individuals (dated by TCRdb to 2018 to 2021). Broadly, across the study: Three men and a couple of women, aged 18 to 49 years, made up the cohort. Blood TCR repertoires of five healthy adults were deeply sequenced to estimate repertoire size and the extent of clonotype sharing between individuals. For each donor, CD4 naive and CD4 memory were each run on three plates, CD8 naive on two plates, and CD8 memory on one plate. Libraries were prepared and TCR repertoires were sequenced by different laboratories using diverse techniques, in order to increase sequencing depth and limit assay-specific biases. Per donor, leukapheresis produced somewhere between about 0.85 and 9.5 billion PBMCs.

Donors were healthy HIV-negative adults with no recently reported acute infections or vaccinations. Every donor was a Caucasian adult living in Nashville, Tennessee, USA. CD4+ T cells were enriched by magnetic negative selection, after which naive cells were positively selected on CD45RA and the negative fraction was taken as the memory subset. Blood was collected by leukapheresis, and PBMCs were isolated by Ficoll-Histopaque density gradient centrifugation and then cryopreserved in liquid nitrogen vapor phase. Analytical flow cytometry was used to check the purity and quantity of every magnetically sorted T cell population. Genomic DNA was isolated from every sorted fraction and measured by UV absorbance on a Nanodrop 2000c. V was cut back by 3 bases and J by 4 bases, leaving a gap of 7 bases between them. The CDR3, cysteine through phenylalanine, is 12 amino acids long. Only the CDR3 part of the read is kept: 36 bases, read in frame from the first base. CDR1 and CDR2, per the germline V gene, are MNHNS and SASEGT.

What the study reported, not specific to this receptor: Pairwise subsampling indicated that sequencing depth was expected to affect the degree of clonotype sharing among donors. Because the study included a small number of donors, the genetic and exposure-history diversity represented was limited. Naive subsets generally had larger estimated clonotype richness than memory subsets. Even with the large sequencing depth, rarefaction of the sorted-subset datasets indicated that sequencing was incomplete. Across four donors, 4.5% to 6.5% of naive CD4, roughly 3.5% of naive CD8, approximately 2.5% of memory CD4, and 0.4% of memory CD8 clonotypes were shared. Compared with non-shared clonotypes, clonotypes shared by all four sorted-subset donors had higher generation probabilities. Sampling was restricted to blood, and TCR repertoires in tissue are likely to differ from TCR repertoires in blood.

As regards this clone: There is no known antigen for this receptor. Qualities for individual bases were not recorded, and no much larger clone is one base off.

Using the deep immunoSEQ assay, TCR CDR3 regions were amplified from genomic DNA by multiplex PCR. Extracted genomic DNA from each cell subset was spread evenly across all wells of several immunoSEQ 96-well plates, with each plate serving as a replicate. For sorted subsets, about 210 ng of genomic DNA, equivalent to tens of thousands of T cell genomes, went into each replicate PCR. Purified libraries were quantified with a Qubit 3.0 fluorometer, sized on a Bioanalyzer 2100, and re-quantified with the KAPA Library Quantification kit. A separate single-read 150-cycle Illumina NextSeq 550 flow cell was used to sequence each immunoSEQ 96-well plate. The authors processed their data as follows. Because only junctional sequences without quality scores were contained in the immunoSEQ output, filtering matching that applied to full-length reads could not be performed. Sequences were annotated with PyIR, a Python wrapper for IgBLAST v1.9, and V/J genes and CDR3 were assigned using IMGT germline references. Any read was removed if the V/J assignment was weak (E-value above 1e-6), the CDR3 was missing, or the read contained stop codons, out-of-frame junctions, or ambiguous translated residues. V3J clonotypes were defined as sequences sharing an identical inferred V gene, J gene, and CDR3 amino acid sequence. To compute the percentage overlap between repertoires, the number of shared unique clonotypes was divided by the size of the smaller repertoire. Repertoire richness was assessed with RTK rarefaction, the Chao1 estimator, and Recon v2.1 estimates of unobserved clonotypes. For all TCRbeta clonotypes obtained by the gDNA method from a few donors, generation probabilities were computed with OLGA. This is the immuneACCESS table as TCRdb keeps it, with only in-frame sequences that have V and J called. A part of the clones is gone; compared with another copy, unresolved V genes explain less than half, and the rest is unexplained. That table supplies the V and J calls and clone size; D and trimming were determined from the DNA. The sample records hundreds of thousands of clones, roughly 97% of which are singletons. The ten most abundant clones make up approximately 0.057% of the sample.

The origin of this receptor is a woman in her twenties or thirties in good health. This chain joins TRBV6-1 to TRBJ2-7; the D gene remains uncertain. Material: naive CD4+ T cells sorted from blood. Interpreted using the paper, the cell subset or site label stands for: CD45RA+ positively selected. The DNA sequence is as follows: TGTGCCAGCAGTGAGAGCAAGTACGAGCAGTACTTC. Its translation is CASSESKYEQYF.